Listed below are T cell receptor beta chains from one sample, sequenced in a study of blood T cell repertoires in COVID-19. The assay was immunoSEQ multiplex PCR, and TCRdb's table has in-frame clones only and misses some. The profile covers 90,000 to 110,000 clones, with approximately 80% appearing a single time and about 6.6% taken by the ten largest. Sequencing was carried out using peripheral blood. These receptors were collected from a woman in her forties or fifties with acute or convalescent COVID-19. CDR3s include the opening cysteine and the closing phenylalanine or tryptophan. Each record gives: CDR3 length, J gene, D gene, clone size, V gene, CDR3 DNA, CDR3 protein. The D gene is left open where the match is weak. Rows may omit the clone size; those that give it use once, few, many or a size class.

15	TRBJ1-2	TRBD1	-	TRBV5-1	TGCGCCAGCAGCTCCTTAGGGACAGGATCGGGCGGCTACACCTTC	CASSSLGTGSGGYTF
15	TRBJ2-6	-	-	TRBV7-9	TGTGCCAGCAGCCCCACACGCTCTGGGGCCAACGTCCTGACTTTC	CASSPTRSGANVLTF
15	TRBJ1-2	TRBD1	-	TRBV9	TGTGCCAGCAGCATCACTCGACAGGGACTTGGTGGCTACACCTTC	CASSITRQGLGGYTF
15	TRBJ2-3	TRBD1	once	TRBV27	TGTGCCAGTGCACTAGGGACAGGGGAAGGGGATACGCAGTATTTT	CASALGTGEGDTQYF
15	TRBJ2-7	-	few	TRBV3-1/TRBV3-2	TGTGCCAGCAGCCAAGATTTGCCAGGAAAGTACGAGCAGTACTTC	CASSQDLPGKYEQYF
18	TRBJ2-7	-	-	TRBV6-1	TGTGCCAGCAGTGAAAGGGGCACAGGACCACCAGTGGGGTACGAGCAGTACTTC	CASSERGTGPPVGYEQYF
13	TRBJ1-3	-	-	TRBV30	TGTGCCGGTGGAGGGTTCGCAGGAAACACCATATATTTT	CAGGGFAGNTIYF
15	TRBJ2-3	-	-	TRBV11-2	TGTGCCAGCAGCTCCGCGGGGCGGAGCACAGATACGCAGTATTTT	CASSSAGRSTDTQYF
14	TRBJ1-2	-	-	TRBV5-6	TGTGCCAGCAGCCCTTACAGGGAGTACTATGGCTACACCTTC	CASSPYREYYGYTF
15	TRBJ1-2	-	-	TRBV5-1	TGCGCCAGCAGCCCTGGAGGCAACGCGAACTATGGCTACACCTTC	CASSPGGNANYGYTF
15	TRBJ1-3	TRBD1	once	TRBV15	TGTGCCACCAGCAGAGAGGGGGGACAGCGAAACACCATATATTTT	CATSREGGQRNTIYF
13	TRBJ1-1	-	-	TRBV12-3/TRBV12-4	TGTGCCAGCAGCCTCATGAGGGGGTTTGAAGCTTTCTTT	CASSLMRGFEAFF
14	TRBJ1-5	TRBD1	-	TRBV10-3	TGTGCCATCAAGCGGGACAGGGGGGATCAGCCCCAGCATTTT	CAIKRDRGDQPQHF
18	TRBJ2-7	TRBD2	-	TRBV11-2	TGTGCCAGCAGCTTAGTACCCGGGCGGCGGGGGGGGCTCTACGAGCAGTACTTC	CASSLVPGRRGGLYEQYF
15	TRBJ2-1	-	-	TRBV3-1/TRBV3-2	TGTGCCAGCAGCCAAGAAGGGACTCCGTTTAATGAGCAGTTCTTC	CASSQEGTPFNEQFF
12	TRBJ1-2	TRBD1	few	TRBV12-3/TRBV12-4	TGTGCCAGCGGACAGGGTATGGCTGGCTACACCTTC	CASGQGMAGYTF
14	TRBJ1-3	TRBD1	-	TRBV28	TGTGCCAGCCGACAGGGTACGGCTGGAAACACCATATATTTT	CASRQGTAGNTIYF
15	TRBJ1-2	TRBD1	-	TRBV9	TGTGCCAGCAGCGAGCGGACAGGGACTAACTATGGCTACACCTTC	CASSERTGTNYGYTF
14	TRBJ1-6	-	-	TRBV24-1	TGTGCCACCAGTAGTCAGGGCTCAGATTCACCCCTCCACTTT	CATSSQGSDSPLHF
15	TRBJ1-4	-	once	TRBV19	TGTGCCAGTAGTATATCTACCGGGATGAATGAAAAACTGTTTTTT	CASSISTGMNEKLFF
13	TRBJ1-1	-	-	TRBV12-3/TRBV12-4	TGTGCCAGCAGTTTACGACACATTCAGGGAGCTTTCTTT	CASSLRHIQGAFF
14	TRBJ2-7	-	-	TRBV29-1	TGCAGCGTTGACCGACAGCCCAGCTCCTACGAGCAGTACTTC	CSVDRQPSSYEQYF
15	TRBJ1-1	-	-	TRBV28	TGTGCCAGCAGTTATGGGGGGGCGATGAACACTGAAGCTTTCTTT	CASSYGGAMNTEAFF
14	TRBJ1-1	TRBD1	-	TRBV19	TGTGCCAGTAGTATTCAGGGGGTATGGACTGAAGCTTTCTTT	CASSIQGVWTEAFF
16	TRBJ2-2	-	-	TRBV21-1	TGTGCCAGCAGCAAAGGAGACAGTACGAACACCGGGGAGCTGTTTTTT	CASSKGDSTNTGELFF
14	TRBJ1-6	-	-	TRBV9	TGTGCCAGCAGCGTAGCCATGAGCGGTTCACCCCTCCACTTT	CASSVAMSGSPLHF